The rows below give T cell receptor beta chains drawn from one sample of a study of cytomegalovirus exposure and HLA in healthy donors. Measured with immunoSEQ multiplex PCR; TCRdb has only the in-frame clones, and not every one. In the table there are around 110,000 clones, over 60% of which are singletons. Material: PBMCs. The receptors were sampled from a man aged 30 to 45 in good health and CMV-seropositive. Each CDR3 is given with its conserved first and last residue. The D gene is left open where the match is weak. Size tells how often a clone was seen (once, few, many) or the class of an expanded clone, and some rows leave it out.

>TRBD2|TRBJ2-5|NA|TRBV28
CASSLYALAGRETQYF
TGTGCCAGCAGTTTATATGCACTAGCGGGGCGAGAGACCCAGTACTTC
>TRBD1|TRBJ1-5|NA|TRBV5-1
CASSSPPGQGFNQPQHF
TGCGCCAGCAGCTCCCCACCTGGACAGGGCTTTAATCAGCCCCAGCATTTT
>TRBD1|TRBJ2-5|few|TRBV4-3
CASSQPRDRGSQYF
TGCGCCAGCAGCCAACCCCGGGACAGGGGATCCCAGTACTTC
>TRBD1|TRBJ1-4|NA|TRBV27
CASSFGPGRGEKLFF
TGTGCCAGCAGTTTTGGACCTGGCAGGGGGGAAAAACTGTTTTTT
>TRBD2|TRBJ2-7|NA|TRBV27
CASSAGGRSEQYF
TGTGCCAGCAGCGCGGGGGGACGGAGCGAGCAGTACTTC
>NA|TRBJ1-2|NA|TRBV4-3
CASSHEYRDYGYTF
TGCGCCAGCAGCCATGAGTACAGGGATTATGGCTACACCTTC
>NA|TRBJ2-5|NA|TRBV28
CASTPIAPQETQYF
TGTGCCAGCACCCCGATTGCGCCACAAGAGACCCAGTACTTC
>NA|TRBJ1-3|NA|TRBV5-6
CASSPSVWEGNTIYF
TGTGCCAGCAGCCCCTCGGTCTGGGAGGGAAACACCATATATTTT
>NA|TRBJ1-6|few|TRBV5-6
CASSMDRSSYNSPLHF
TGTGCCAGCAGCATGGACCGGAGCTCCTATAATTCACCCCTCCACTTT
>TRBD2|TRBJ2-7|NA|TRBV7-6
CASSLGGSGAYEQYF
TGTGCCAGCAGCTTAGGTGGTAGCGGGGCCTACGAGCAGTACTTC
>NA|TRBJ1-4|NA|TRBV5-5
CASSFGGTNEKLFF
TGTGCCAGCAGCTTTGGGGGCACTAATGAAAAACTGTTTTTT
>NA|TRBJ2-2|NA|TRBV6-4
CASSHDSLYTGELFF
TGTGCCAGCAGTCACGACAGTCTTTACACCGGGGAGCTGTTTTTT
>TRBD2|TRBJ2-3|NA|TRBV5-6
CASSPGTSGGVGATQYF
TGTGCCAGCAGCCCGGGGACTAGCGGGGGGGTTGGGGCTACGCAGTATTTT
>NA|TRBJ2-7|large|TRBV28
CASSIGTGYEQYF
TGTGCCAGCAGCATCGGCACAGGCTACGAGCAGTACTTC
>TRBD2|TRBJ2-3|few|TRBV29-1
CSVAPLAGGTDTQYF
TGCAGCGTTGCTCCCCTAGCGGGGGGCACAGATACGCAGTATTTT
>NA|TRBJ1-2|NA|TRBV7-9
CASSVSQGIYGYTF
TGTGCCAGCAGCGTATCTCAGGGGATCTATGGCTACACCTTC
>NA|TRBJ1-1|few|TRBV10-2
CASSESTVEAFF
TGCGCCAGCAGTGAGTCGACAGTTGAAGCTTTCTTT
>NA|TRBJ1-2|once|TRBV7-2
CASSLVNRFYGYTF
TGTGCCAGCAGCTTAGTGAACAGATTCTATGGCTACACCTTC
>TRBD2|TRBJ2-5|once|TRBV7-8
CASSQPGGWGTQYF
TGTGCCAGCAGCCAGCCGGGAGGATGGGGGACCCAGTACTTC
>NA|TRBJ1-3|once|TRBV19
CASREILGGLSGNTIYF
TGTGCCAGTAGAGAAATCCTCGGGGGATTGTCTGGAAACACCATATATTTT
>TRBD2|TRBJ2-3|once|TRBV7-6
CASSLDLTSGGSPTDTQYF
TGTGCCAGCAGCTTAGATCTGACTAGCGGGGGGAGCCCCACAGATACGCAGTATTTT
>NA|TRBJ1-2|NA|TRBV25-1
CASSDTVFYGYTF
TGTGCCAGCAGTGACACAGTCTTTTATGGCTACACCTTC
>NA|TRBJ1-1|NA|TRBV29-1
CSSSPRSFSTEAFF
TGCAGCTCTTCCCCTAGAAGTTTCTCCACTGAAGCTTTCTTT
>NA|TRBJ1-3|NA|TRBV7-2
CASSLIDTIYF
TGTGCCAGCAGCCTAATAGACACCATATATTTT
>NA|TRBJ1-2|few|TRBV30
CAWRRDVGGYTF
TGTGCCTGGAGGCGGGACGTGGGAGGCTACACCTTC
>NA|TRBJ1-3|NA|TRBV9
CASSVVGGGNTIYF
TGTGCCAGCAGCGTAGTGGGAGGTGGAAACACCATATATTTT
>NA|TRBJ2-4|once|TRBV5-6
CASSLVQGIGAKNIQYF
TGTGCCAGCAGCTTGGTTCAGGGGATCGGGGCCAAAAACATTCAGTACTTC
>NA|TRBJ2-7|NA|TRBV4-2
CASSPTPSQGRAYEQYF
TGTGCCAGCAGCCCCACCCCCTCCCAGGGAAGGGCCTACGAGCAGTACTTC
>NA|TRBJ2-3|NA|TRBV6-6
CASSHPGATDTQYF
TGTGCCAGCAGTCACCCGGGAGCCACAGATACGCAGTATTTT
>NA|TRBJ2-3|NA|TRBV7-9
CASSLGGTDTQYF
TGTGCCAGCAGCTTAGGAGGCACAGATACGCAGTATTTT
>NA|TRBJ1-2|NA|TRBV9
CASSVGQGNYGYTF
TGTGCCAGCAGCGTGGGCCAGGGTAACTATGGCTACACCTTC
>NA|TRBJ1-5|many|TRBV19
CASSPNGSGLWSNQPQHF
TGTGCCAGTAGTCCTAATGGATCAGGGCTTTGGAGCAATCAGCCCCAGCATTTT
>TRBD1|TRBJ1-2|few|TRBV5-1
CASSLGDRGYGYTF
TGCGCCAGCAGCCTGGGGGACAGGGGCTATGGCTACACCTTC
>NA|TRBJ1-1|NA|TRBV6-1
CASRPTANTEAFF
TGTGCCAGCAGACCGACAGCAAACACTGAAGCTTTCTTT
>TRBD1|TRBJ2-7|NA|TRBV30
CAWSKDRTYEQYF
TGTGCCTGGAGTAAGGACAGGACCTACGAGCAGTACTTC
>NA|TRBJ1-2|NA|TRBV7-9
CASSLVGEGYTF
TGTGCCAGCAGCTTAGTAGGGGAAGGCTACACCTTC
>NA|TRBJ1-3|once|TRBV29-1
CSVVTPGISGNTIYF
TGCAGCGTTGTAACCCCAGGGATCTCTGGAAACACCATATATTTT
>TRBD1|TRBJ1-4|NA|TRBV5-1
CASSLVGQGRPNEKLFF
TGCGCCAGCAGCTTGGTGGGACAGGGAAGACCTAATGAAAAACTGTTTTTT
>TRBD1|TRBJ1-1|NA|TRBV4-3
CASSPPQGVGEAFF
TGCGCCAGCAGCCCACCTCAGGGGGTGGGGGAAGCTTTCTTT
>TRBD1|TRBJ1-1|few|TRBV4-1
CASSQGQGWTEAFF
TGCGCCAGCAGCCAAGGACAGGGCTGGACTGAAGCTTTCTTT
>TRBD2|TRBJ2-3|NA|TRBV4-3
CASSPRAGALADTQYF
TGCGCCAGCAGCCCTCGAGCGGGGGCCCTCGCAGATACGCAGTATTTT
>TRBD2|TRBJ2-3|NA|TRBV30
CAWGTGLAGGFTDTQYF
TGTGCCTGGGGTACGGGACTAGCGGGGGGTTTCACAGATACGCAGTATTTT